The sequence of this T cell receptor beta chain was determined in a study of T-cell memory formation after mild COVID-19. At the level of the study: TCR clusters were largely donor specific. General study results and limits: CD8+ contracting clones occupied EMRA, while CD4+ ones occupied mainly CM and EM. The pre-infection memory compartment contained some responding clones, suggesting cross-reactive memory joined.

Germline-derived CDR1 and CDR2 are LGHNA and YNFKEQ. Trimming took 0 bases from V and 12 from J, leaving 9 bases between them. This CDR3 spans 12 amino acids. This clonotype was counted between two and nine times. No antigen is known for it. TCRdb reanalysed the 5' RACE reads using MiXCR and keeps one entry per CDR3 protein. The profile shows 200,000 or so distinct CDR3 sequences, more than 15% of them singletons. The chain couples TRBV4-2 to TRBJ1-3; D call uncertain. This TCR was recovered from an adult woman who had mild COVID-19 (a few samples of this study predate the infection). Cell type and time point are not known. Sample: PBMCs or a T cell subset sorted from them (not recorded which). In nucleotides, the CDR3 is TGTGCCAGCAGCCAAGACTCTCGTTTCATATATTTT. The encoded protein is CASSQDSRFIYF.